This paragraph covers one T cell receptor beta chain sequence. Its antigen is undetermined. This entry comes from a study of OX40 agonist ivuxolimab in advanced cancers. Study background: Ivuxolimab is an agonistic anti-OX40 (CD134) antibody, and patients were treated with it.

Germline V lookup: CDR1 SGHRS, CDR2 YFSETQ. The V segment lost 0 bases and the J segment 7 bases; nucleotides outside the gene matches: 9. The CDR3 covers 15 residues. General observations from the study: Dose levels from 0.1 to 3.0 mg/kg saw CD4+ and CD8+ blood T cells expand clonally by week 6. Nonresponders, in some cases, also had low normalized T-cell clonal expansion.

Generated by immunoSEQ multiplex PCR, the TCRdb table keeps only in-frame clones and is missing some. The table shows under 80,000 clones, with around 84% occurring only once. The chain uses TRBV5-1 and TRBJ2-7; TRBD2 agrees at 8 bases. The TCR originated in an adult with an advanced solid tumor such as melanoma, head and neck, liver or kidney cancer. The input for sequencing was CD4+ or CD8+ T cells sorted from blood, taken in a trial of the OX40 agonist ivuxolimab. CDR3 protein: CASSLGTSGPGEQYF. The CDR3 DNA is TGCGCCAGCAGCTTGGGTACTAGCGGCCCAGGTGAGCAGTACTTC.